The next 16 T cell receptor beta chains were all read from a single sample in a study of cytomegalovirus exposure and HLA in healthy donors. The PCR used 60 Vbeta and 13 Jbeta primers. This table comes from immunoSEQ multiplex PCR, and its TCRdb copy is limited to in-frame clones, with some not included. The table shows about 150,000 clones, with over 65% occurring only once. Sequencing input: PBMCs. These receptors all stem from a man between 25 and 39 years old in good health and CMV-seronegative.

In this sample, this clone turned up once. The V gene is TRBV30, the J gene TRBJ1-1; possibly TRBD1 for D (5 bases). Germline V gives CDR1 GTSNPN, CDR2 SVGIG (reference sequence). V was clipped by 5 bases and J by 4 bases, with 14 bases between them. There are 13 residues in the CDR3. The CDR3 region is CAWRLGRGTEAFF. As DNA, the CDR3 is TGTGCCTGGCGCCTGGGGCGAGGCACTGAAGCTTTCTTT. Full variable domain (outside the CDR3, taken from reference TRBV30 and TRBJ1-1): SQTIHQWPATLVQPVGSPLSLECTVEGTSNPNLYWYRQAAGRGLQLLFYSVGIGQISSEVPQNLSASRPQDRQFILSSKKLLLSDSGFYLCAWRLGRGTEAFFGQGTRLTVV.

This clone turned up a few times. The same CDR3 can be traced to other DNA sequences in this sample. V and J are TRBV7-9 and TRBJ2-3; TRBD2 agrees at 7 bases. There are 14 residues in the CDR3. V shed 5 bases and J 0 bases; nucleotides not matched to a gene: 2. Germline CDR1 reads SEHNR; CDR2 reads FQNEAQ (reference sequence). Written as DNA, the CDR3 is TGTGCCAGCAGCGGGGGGGGTAGCACAGATACGCAGTATTTT. Amino acid sequence: CASSGGGSTDTQYF.

This chain links TRBV6-1 with TRBJ1-1; TRBD1 aligns across 7 bases. CDR1 is MNHNS, CDR2 SASEGT, per germline. This CDR3 region has 15 residues. With 4 bases clipped from V and 4 bases from J, the junction kept 9 bases outside the gene matches. The CDR3 coding sequence is TGTGCCAGCAGTGGGAAAGGAGGGGGCGGCACTGAAGCTTTCTTT. Protein sequence: CASSGKGGGGTEAFF.

The rearrangement uses TRBV7-2 and TRBJ2-3, with unresolved D. CDR1 SGHTA and CDR2 FQGNSA come from the germline V gene. V was cut by 5 bases and J by 6 bases, with 9 bases left in between. The CDR3 has 12 residues. The DNA for the CDR3 is TGTGCCAGCAGCCCCCCCTCGGATACGCAGTATTTT. Amino acids: CASSPPSDTQYF.

This chain joins TRBV6-5 and TRBJ1-4; 10 bases agree with TRBD1. The trim removed 4 bases at V and 7 bases at J, leaving 3 bases unmatched. Germline V gene sequence: CDR1 MNHEY, CDR2 SVGAGI. The CDR3 length is 14 residues. Here the CDR3 DNA reads TGTGCCAGCAGTTGGGACAGGGGTTCTGAAAAACTGTTTTTT. Translating it yields CASSWDRGSEKLFF.

Comment on this clone: One end of the junction varies from germline; a read error may be responsible. The rearrangement links TRBV5-8 to TRBJ1-5, with D possibly TRBD1 on 6 matching bases. From germline, CDR1 is SGHTS and CDR2 YDEGEE. The CDR3 extends over 15 amino acids. CDR3 in DNA: TGTGCCAGCAGCTTGTGGTACAGGGAAGTTCAGCCCCAGAATTTT. This translates into CASSLWYREVQPQNF.

The J gene is TRBJ2-3, the V gene TRBV7-2; 8 nucleotides match TRBD2. V dropped 3 bases and J dropped 2; count of bases not matched to a gene: 4. The germline V gene has CDR1 SGHTA and CDR2 FQGNSA. This CDR3 region has 15 residues. DNA of the CDR3: TGTGCCAGCAGCTTCGGAGCGGGGGCCACAGATACGCAGTATTTT. Translating gives CASSFGAGATDTQYF.

The chain carries TRBV7-9 and TRBJ1-4, with D unresolved. Germline CDR1 and CDR2: SEHNR and FQNEAQ (reference sequence). The CDR3 extends over 13 amino acids. Trimming took off 5 bases at V and 8 bases at J, with 12 bases between the two ends. CDR3 protein: CASSRPRGEKLFF. CDR3 DNA sequence: TGTGCCAGCAGCCGACCTAGAGGCGAAAAACTGTTTTTT.

The chain recombines TRBV28 with TRBJ1-2, with D uncertain. Trimming pared 4 bases from V and 13 bases from J, leaving 19 bases between. The germline V gene encodes CDR1 MDHEN and CDR2 SYDVKM. The length of the CDR3 is 13 residues. CDR3 coding DNA: TGTGCCAGCAGTTCCACCCCGACACATGTAATCACCTTC. This sequence encodes CASSSTPTHVITF.

The chain couples TRBV6-1 to TRBJ2-7; D possibly corresponds to TRBD1 (5 bases). Trimming pared 4 bases from V and 5 bases from J, leaving 18 bases between. CDR3 size: 15 residues. Per the germline V gene, CDR1 is MNHNS and CDR2 is SASEGT. CDR3 bases: TGTGCCAGCAGTGGTTTTGACAGTTTCGACGACGAGCAGTACTTC. Translated, it gives CASSGFDSFDDEQYF.

The rearrangement links TRBV18 to TRBJ2-1; no definite D call. CDR1 and CDR2 from the germline V gene are KGHSH and LQKENI. This CDR3 is built from 15 residues. The V end was cut by 2 bases, the J end by 0 bases, with 8 bases between. CDR3 region: CASSPIKSSYNEQFF. The CDR3 DNA is TGTGCCAGCTCACCAATAAAGAGCTCCTACAATGAGCAGTTCTTC.

The chain combines TRBV9 with TRBJ1-6, with D hard to call. This CDR3 contains 14 residues. From germline, CDR1 is SGDLS and CDR2 YYNGEE. The germline V and J ends were trimmed by 4 bases and 4 bases, with 9 bases remaining between them. The CDR3 reads CASSPQVYNSPLHF. CDR3 sequence (DNA): TGTGCCAGCAGCCCCCAGGTGTATAATTCACCCCTCCACTTT.

This clone appeared a few times. J is TRBJ1-1 and V is TRBV2, with 9 bases identical to TRBD1. The CDR3 sequence is 12 residues long. V lost 7 bases and J lost 5; bases outside the gene matches: 2. Germline V CDR1 and CDR2: SNHLY, FYNNEI. DNA of the CDR3: TGTGCCAGCATGACAGGGGGGACTGAAGCTTTCTTT. It specifies CASMTGGTEAFF.

CDR3 sequence (DNA): TGTGCCAGCAGCCCCGGGACTCGGAATCAGCCCCAGCATTTT. Residues: CASSPGTRNQPQHF. The chain links TRBV6-1 to TRBJ1-5, with D perhaps TRBD1 (5 bases). Germline CDR1 MNHNS, CDR2 SASEGT. V lost 6 bases and J lost 4, with 13 bases in between. The CDR3 consists of 14 residues.

A single count supports this clone. V is TRBV5-5 and J is TRBJ2-7; weak D call: TRBD1 (6 bases). The CDR3 covers 16 residues. With 4 bases removed from V and 1 base from J, the gap between germline ends came to 18 bases. Germline lookup yields CDR1 SGHKS and CDR2 YYEKEE (reference sequence). The CDR3: CASSPQFRDISYEQYF. In DNA, the CDR3 is TGTGCCAGCAGCCCACAATTCCGGGACATATCCTACGAGCAGTACTTC. Drawing the rest from reference TRBV5-5 and TRBJ2-7, the complete variable domain is DAGVTQSPTHLIKTRGQQVTLRCSPISGHKSVSWYQQVLGQGPQFIFQYYEKEERGRGNFPDRFSARQFPNYSSELNVNALLLGDSALYLCASSPQFRDISYEQYFGPGTRLTVT.

V gene TRBV6-1 combines with J gene TRBJ2-7, with 10 nucleotides matching TRBD2. The CDR3 runs 16 residues. Germline V gene data show CDR1 as MNHNS and CDR2 as SASEGT. Trimming cost V 1 base and J 0 bases; bases outside gene matches: 3. For the CDR3, the DNA is TGTGCCAGCAGTGAAGTAGGACTAGCGGCCTCCTACGAGCAGTACTTC. Protein sequence: CASSEVGLAASYEQYF.